This entry lists 2 T cell receptor beta chains sequenced from one sample in a study of blood T cells in healthy people across ages. Combining a sample-barcoded 5' primer with a J-beta primer mix, a second PCR ran for 7 to 11 cycles. TCRdb passed the 5' RACE reads through MiXCR, listing each CDR3 protein once. The sample carries nearly 800,000 distinct CDR3 sequences, just under 25% recorded once. These same records also appear under a second study, on T cells of mothers and their children.

The material sequenced was blood. The receptors derive from a boy aged 10-17 years in good health.

The chain employs TRBV9 and TRBJ2-5, with a weak D call TRBD2 (8 bases). V was shortened by 1 base and J by 0 bases, with 22 bases between the two germline ends. The CDR3 extends over 19 amino acids. Germline CDR1 reads SGDLS; CDR2 reads YYNGEE. CDR3 in amino acids: CASSVKPGGRDSHQETQYF. CDR3 DNA sequence: TGTGCCAGCAGCGTAAAGCCGGGGGGGCGGGACAGCCACCAAGAGACCCAGTACTTC.

This clonotype was detected only a few times. The gene calls are TRBV7-9 and TRBJ2-5, with TRBD2 matching over 10 bases. The DNA matches TRBJ2-7 better at its end, which makes the J call doubtful. CDR3 length: 14 amino acids. CDR1 and CDR2 (germline): SEHNR, FQNEAQ (reference sequence). For the CDR3, the DNA is TGTGCCAGCAGCCCTAGCGGGGGAATCTACGAGCAGTACTTC. Translating it yields CASSPSGGIYEQYF.